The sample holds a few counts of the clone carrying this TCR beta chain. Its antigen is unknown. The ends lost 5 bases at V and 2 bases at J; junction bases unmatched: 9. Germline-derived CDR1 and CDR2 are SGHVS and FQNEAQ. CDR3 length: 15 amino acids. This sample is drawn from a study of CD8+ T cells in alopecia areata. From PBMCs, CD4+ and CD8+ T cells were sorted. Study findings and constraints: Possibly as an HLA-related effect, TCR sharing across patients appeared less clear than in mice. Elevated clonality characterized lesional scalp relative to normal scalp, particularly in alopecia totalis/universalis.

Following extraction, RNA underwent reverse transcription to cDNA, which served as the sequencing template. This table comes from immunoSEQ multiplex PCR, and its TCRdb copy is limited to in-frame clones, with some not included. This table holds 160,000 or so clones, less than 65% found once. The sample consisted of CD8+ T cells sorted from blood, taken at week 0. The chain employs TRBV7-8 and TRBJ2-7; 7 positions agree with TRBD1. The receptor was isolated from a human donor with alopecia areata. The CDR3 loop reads CASSPTTGITYEQYF. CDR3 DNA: TGTGCCAGCAGCCCCACGACAGGGATCACCTACGAGCAGTACTTC. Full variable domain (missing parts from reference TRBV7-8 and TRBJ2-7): GAGVSQSPRYKVAKRGQDVALRCDPISGHVSLFWYQQALGQGPEFLTYFQNEAQLDKSGLPSDRFFAERPEGSVSTLKIQRTQQEDSAVYLCASSPTTGITYEQYFGPGTRLTVT.